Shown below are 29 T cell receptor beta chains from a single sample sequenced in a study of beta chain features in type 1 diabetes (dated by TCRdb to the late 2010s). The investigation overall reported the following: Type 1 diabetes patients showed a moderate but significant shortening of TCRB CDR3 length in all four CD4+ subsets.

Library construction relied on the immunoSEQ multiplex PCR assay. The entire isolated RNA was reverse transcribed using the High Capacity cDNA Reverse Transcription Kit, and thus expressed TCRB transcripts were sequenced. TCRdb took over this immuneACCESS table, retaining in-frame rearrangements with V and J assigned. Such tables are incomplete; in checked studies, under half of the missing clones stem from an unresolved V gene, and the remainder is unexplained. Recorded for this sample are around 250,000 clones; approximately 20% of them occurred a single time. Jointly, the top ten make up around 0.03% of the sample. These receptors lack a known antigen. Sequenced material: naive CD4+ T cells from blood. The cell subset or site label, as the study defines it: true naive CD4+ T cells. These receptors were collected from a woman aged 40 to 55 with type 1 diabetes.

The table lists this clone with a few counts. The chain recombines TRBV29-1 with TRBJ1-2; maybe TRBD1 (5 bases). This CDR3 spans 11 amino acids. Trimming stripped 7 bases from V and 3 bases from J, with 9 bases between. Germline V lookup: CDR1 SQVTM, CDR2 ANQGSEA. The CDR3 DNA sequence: TGCAGCGCGGGGGAGGACTATGGCTACACCTTC. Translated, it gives CSAGEDYGYTF.

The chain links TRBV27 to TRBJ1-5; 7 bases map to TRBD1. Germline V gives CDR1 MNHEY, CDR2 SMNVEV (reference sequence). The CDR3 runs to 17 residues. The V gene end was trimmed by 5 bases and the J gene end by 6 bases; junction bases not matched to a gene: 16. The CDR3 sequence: CASSHDREPGAGQPQHF. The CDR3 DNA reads TGTGCCAGCAGTCACGACAGGGAACCAGGAGCGGGTCAGCCCCAGCATTTT.

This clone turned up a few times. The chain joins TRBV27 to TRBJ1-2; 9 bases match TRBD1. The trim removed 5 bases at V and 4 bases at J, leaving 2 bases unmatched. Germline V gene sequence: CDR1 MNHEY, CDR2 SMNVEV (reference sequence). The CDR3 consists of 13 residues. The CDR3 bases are TGTGCCAGCAGTGCGGACAGGGGCTATGGCTACACCTTC. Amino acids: CASSADRGYGYTF.

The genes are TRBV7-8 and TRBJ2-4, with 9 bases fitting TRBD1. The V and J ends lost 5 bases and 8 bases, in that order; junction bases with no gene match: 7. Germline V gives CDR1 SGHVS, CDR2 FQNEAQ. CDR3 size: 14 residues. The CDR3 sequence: CASSPWTGADIQYF. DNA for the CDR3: TGTGCCAGCAGCCCCTGGACAGGGGCGGACATTCAGTACTTC.

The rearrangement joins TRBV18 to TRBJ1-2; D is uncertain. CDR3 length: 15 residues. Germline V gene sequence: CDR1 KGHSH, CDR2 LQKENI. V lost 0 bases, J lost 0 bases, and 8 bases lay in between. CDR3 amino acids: CASSPPRHANYGYTF. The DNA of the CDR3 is TGTGCCAGCTCACCACCGCGGCATGCTAACTATGGCTACACCTTC.

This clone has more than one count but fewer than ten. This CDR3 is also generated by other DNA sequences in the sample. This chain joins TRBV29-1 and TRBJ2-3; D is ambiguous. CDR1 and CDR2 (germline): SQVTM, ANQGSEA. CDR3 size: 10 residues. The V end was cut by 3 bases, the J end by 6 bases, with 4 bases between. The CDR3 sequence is CSVDQDTQYF. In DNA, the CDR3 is TGCAGCGTTGACCAGGATACGCAGTATTTT.

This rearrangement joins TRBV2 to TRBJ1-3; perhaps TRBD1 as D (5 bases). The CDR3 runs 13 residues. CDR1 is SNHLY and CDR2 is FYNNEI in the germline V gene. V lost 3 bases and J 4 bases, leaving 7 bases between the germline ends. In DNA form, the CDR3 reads TGTGCCAGCAGTGAGACAGACGGAAACACCATATATTTT. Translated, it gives CASSETDGNTIYF.

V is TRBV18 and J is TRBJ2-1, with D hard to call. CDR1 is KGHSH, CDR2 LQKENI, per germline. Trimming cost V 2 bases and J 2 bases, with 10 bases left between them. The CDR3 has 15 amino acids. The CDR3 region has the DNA TGTGCCAGCTCACCATCTACGGGTACCTACAATGAGCAGTTCTTC. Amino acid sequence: CASSPSTGTYNEQFF. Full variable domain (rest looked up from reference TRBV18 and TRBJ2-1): NAGVMQNPRHLVRRRGQEARLRCSPMKGHSHVYWYRQLPEEGLKFMVYLQKENIIDESGMPKERFSAEFPKEGPSILRIQQVVRGDSAAYFCASSPSTGTYNEQFFGPGTRLTVL.

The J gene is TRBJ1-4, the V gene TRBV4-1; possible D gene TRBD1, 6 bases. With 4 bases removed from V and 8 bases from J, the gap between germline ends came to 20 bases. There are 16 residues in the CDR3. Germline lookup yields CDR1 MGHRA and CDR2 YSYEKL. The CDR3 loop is CASSPPLSGDTEKLFF. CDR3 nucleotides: TGCGCCAGCAGCCCCCCCCTGTCAGGGGATACGGAAAAACTGTTTTTT.

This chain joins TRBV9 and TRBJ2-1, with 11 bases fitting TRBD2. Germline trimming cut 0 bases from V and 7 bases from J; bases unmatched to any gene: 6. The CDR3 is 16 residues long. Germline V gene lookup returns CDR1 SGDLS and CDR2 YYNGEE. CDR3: CASSVAASGGRNEQFF. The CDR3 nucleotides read TGTGCCAGCAGCGTAGCGGCTAGCGGGGGGAGGAATGAGCAGTTCTTC.

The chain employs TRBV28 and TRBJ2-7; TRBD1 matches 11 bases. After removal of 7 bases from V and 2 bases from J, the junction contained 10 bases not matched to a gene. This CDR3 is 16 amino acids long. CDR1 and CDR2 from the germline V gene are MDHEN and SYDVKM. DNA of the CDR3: TGTGCCAGCAACCTTTTGGGGACAGGGGGTCCCTACGAGCAGTACTTC. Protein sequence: CASNLLGTGGPYEQYF.

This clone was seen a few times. The CDR3 DNA reads as TGTGCCAGCAGCCTTCAGGGTGTAAGGAACACTGAAGCTTTCTTT. Translating it yields CASSLQGVRNTEAFF. This chain links TRBV7-9 with TRBJ1-1, with D maybe TRBD1 (5 bases). V was pared by 5 bases and J by 1 base, with 14 bases between. This CDR3 has 15 amino acids. Germline assignment: CDR1 SEHNR and CDR2 FQNEAQ (reference sequence).

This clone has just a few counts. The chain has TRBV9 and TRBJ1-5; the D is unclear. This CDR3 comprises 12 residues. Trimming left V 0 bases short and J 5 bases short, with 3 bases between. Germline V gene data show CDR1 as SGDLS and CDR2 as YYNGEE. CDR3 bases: TGTGCCAGCAGCGTAGCGGATCAGCCCCAGCATTTT. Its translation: CASSVADQPQHF.

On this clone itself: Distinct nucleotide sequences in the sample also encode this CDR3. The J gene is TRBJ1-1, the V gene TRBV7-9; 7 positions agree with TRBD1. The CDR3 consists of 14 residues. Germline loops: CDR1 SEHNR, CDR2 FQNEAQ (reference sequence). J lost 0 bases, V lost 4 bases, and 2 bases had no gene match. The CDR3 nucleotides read TGTGCCAGCAGCTCGACAGGGATGAACACTGAAGCTTTCTTT. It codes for CASSSTGMNTEAFF.

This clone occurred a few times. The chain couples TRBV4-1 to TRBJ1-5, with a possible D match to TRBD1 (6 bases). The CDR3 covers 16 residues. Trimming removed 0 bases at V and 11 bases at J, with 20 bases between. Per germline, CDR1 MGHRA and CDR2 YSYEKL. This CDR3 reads CASSQEQRGGRGAQHF. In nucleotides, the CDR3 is TGCGCCAGCAGCCAAGAACAACGGGGGGGCCGCGGGGCCCAGCATTTT.

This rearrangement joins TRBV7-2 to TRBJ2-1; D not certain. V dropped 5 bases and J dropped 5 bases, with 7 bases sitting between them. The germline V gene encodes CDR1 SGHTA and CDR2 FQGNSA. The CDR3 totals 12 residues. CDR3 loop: CASSPRDNEQFF. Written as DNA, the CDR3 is TGTGCCAGCAGCCCCCGGGACAATGAGCAGTTCTTC. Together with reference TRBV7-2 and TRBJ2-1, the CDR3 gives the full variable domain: GAGVSQSPSNKVTEKGKDVELRCDPISGHTALYWYRQSLGQGLEFLIYFQGNSAPDKSGLPSDRFSAERTGGSVSTLTIQRTQQEDSAVYLCASSPRDNEQFFGPGTRLTVL.

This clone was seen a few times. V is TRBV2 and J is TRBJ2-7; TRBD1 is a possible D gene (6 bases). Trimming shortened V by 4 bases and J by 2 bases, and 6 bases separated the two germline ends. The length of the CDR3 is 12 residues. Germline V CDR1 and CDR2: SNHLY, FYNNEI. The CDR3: CASSGTAYEQYF. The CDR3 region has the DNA TGTGCCAGCAGTGGGACAGCCTACGAGCAGTACTTC.

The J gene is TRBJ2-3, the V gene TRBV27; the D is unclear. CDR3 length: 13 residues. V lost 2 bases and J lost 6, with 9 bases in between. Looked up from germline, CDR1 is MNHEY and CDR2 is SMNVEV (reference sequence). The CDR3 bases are TGTGCCAGCAGTTTAGGGTTGGAGGATACGCAGTATTTT. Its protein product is CASSLGLEDTQYF.

The CDR3: CASSLEVPRNTEAFF. DNA for the CDR3: TGCGCCAGCAGCTTGGAAGTCCCTAGGAACACTGAAGCTTTCTTT. The chain employs TRBV5-1 and TRBJ1-1, with D uncertain. The ends were cut back, 0 bases at V and 1 base at J, with 10 bases in the middle. Germline loops: CDR1 SGHRS, CDR2 YFSETQ. The CDR3 runs to 15 residues.

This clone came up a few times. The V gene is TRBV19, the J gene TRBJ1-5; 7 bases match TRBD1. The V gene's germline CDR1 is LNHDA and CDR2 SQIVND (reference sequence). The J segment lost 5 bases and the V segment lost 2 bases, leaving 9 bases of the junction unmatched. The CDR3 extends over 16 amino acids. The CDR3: CASSIRGQGGDQPQHF. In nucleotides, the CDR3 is TGTGCCAGTAGTATAAGAGGCCAGGGGGGCGATCAGCCCCAGCATTTT.

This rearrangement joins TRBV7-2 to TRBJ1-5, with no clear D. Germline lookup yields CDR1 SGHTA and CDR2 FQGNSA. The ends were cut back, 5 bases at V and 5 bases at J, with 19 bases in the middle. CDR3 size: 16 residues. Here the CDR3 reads CASSPSGQDRHQPQHF. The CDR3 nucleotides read TGTGCCAGCAGCCCCAGCGGGCAGGACCGGCATCAGCCCCAGCATTTT.

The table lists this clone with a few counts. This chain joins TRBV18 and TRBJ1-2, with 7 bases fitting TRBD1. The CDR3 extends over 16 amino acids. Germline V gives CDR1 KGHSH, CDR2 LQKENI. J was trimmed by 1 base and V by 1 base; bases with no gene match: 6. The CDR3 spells CASSPLVTGHNYGYTF. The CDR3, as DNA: TGTGCCAGCTCACCACTTGTGACAGGGCATAACTATGGCTACACCTTC.

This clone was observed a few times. CDR3 region: CASSPSRGNTEAFF. Written as DNA, the CDR3 is TGCGCCAGCAGCCCATCGCGGGGTAACACTGAAGCTTTCTTT. This rearrangement joins TRBV4-3 to TRBJ1-1; unclear D gene. Germline V gene data show CDR1 as LGHNA and CDR2 as YSLEER. CDR3 length: 14 residues. Trimming pared 4 bases from V and 2 bases from J, leaving 11 bases between.

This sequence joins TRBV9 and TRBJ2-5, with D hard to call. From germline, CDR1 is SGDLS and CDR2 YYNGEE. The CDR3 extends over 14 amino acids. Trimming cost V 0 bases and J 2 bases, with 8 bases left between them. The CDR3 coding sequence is TGTGCCAGCAGCGTAGCCCCGTTACAAGAGACCCAGTACTTC. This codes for CASSVAPLQETQYF. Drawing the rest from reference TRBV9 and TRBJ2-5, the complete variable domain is DSGVTQTPKHLITATGQRVTLRCSPRSGDLSVYWYQQSLDQGLQFLIQYYNGEERAKGNILERFSAQQFPDLHSELNLSSLELGDSALYFCASSVAPLQETQYFGPGTRLLVL.

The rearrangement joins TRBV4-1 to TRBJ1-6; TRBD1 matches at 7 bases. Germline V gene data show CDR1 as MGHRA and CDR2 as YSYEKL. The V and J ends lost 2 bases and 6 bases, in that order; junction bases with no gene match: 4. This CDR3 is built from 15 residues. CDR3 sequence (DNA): TGCGCCAGCAGCCAATTGGACAGGACTAATTCACCCCTCCACTTT. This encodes CASSQLDRTNSPLHF.

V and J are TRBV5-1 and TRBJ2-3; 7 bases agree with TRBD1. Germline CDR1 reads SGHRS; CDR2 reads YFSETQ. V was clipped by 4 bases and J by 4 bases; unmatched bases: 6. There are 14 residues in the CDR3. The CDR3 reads CASSTPTGSDTQYF. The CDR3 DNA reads TGCGCCAGCAGCACCCCGACAGGGTCAGATACGCAGTATTTT.

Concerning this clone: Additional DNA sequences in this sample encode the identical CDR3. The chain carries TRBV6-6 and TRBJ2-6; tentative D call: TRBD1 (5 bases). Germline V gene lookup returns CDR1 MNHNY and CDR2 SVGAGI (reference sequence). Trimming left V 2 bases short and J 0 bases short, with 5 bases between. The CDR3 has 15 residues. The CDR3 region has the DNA TGTGCCAGCAGTTACGACAGCTCTGGGGCCAACGTCCTGACTTTC. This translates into CASSYDSSGANVLTF.

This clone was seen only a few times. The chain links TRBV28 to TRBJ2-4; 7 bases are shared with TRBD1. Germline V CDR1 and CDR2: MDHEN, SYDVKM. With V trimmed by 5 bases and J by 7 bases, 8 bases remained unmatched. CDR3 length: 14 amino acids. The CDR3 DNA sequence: TGTGCCAGCAGTCCTACAGGGGCTGGTAACATTCAGTACTTC. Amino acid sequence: CASSPTGAGNIQYF.

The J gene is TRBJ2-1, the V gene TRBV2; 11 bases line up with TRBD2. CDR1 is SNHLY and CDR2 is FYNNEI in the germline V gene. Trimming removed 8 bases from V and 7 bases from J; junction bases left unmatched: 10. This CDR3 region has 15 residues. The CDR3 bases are TGTGCCAGCGGGGAGTCTAGCGGGGGGATAAATGAGCAGTTCTTC. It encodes CASGESSGGINEQFF.